Listed below are T cell receptor beta chains from one sample, sequenced in a study of T cell responses to AZD1222 COVID-19 vaccine. The data were produced by immunoSEQ multiplex PCR, yet TCRdb's version contains in-frame clones alone and is incomplete. This sample has about 120,000 clones, with approximately 85% found just once. This sample comprised peripheral blood, obtained on day 0 of AZD1222 vaccination. All receptors come from an adult in good health. The CDR3 runs from the conserved cysteine through the conserved F or W. The D gene is left open where the match is weak. Clone size appears in some rows only: once, few, many, or a class for an expanded clone.

J gene,D gene,clone size,V gene,CDR3 protein,CDR3 DNA
TRBJ2-7,.,once,TRBV18,CASSPVVSYEQYF,TGTGCCAGCTCACCAGTCGTCTCCTACGAGCAGTACTTC
TRBJ2-5,.,.,TRBV28,CASVPTGSGETQYF,TGTGCCAGCGTCCCAACAGGGTCGGGGGAGACCCAGTACTTC
TRBJ2-1,.,.,TRBV18,CASRELVGEQFF,TGTGCCAGTCGGGAGTTAGTAGGTGAGCAGTTCTTC
TRBJ1-2,.,.,TRBV29-1,CSVRQAGGYTF,TGCAGCGTTCGACAGGCGGGGGGCTACACCTTC
TRBJ2-2,TRBD2,.,TRBV5-5,CASSLGDYAGELFF,TGTGCCAGCAGCTTGGGGGACTATGCCGGGGAGCTGTTTTTT
TRBJ2-7,.,once,TRBV6-5,CASSPDSSSYEQYF,TGTGCCAGCAGTCCGGACAGTTCCTCCTACGAGCAGTACTTC
TRBJ2-5,TRBD2,.,TRBV5-6,CASSKPSGTPGGETQYF,TGTGCCAGCAGCAAACCTAGCGGGACACCCGGGGGGGAGACCCAGTACTTC
TRBJ2-7,.,.,TRBV4-3,CASSQDPSPDSYEQYF,TGCGCCAGCAGCCAAGACCCCAGTCCCGACTCCTACGAGCAGTACTTC
TRBJ2-7,.,once,TRBV6-2/TRBV6-3,CASSYWAERSEQYF,TGTGCCAGCAGTTACTGGGCCGAACGCAGCGAGCAGTACTTC
TRBJ1-1,.,.,TRBV5-1,CASKLEGNTEAFF,TGCGCCAGCAAGTTAGAGGGGAACACTGAAGCTTTCTTT
TRBJ2-7,.,.,TRBV6-2/TRBV6-3,CASSARGHEQYF,TGTGCCAGCAGCGCCAGAGGCCACGAGCAGTACTTC
TRBJ1-1,.,.,TRBV7-2,CASSQEGGITEAFF,TGTGCCAGCAGCCAGGAAGGAGGGATCACTGAAGCTTTCTTT
TRBJ2-7,.,.,TRBV5-1,CASSSSLGAYEQYF,TGCGCCAGCAGCTCCTCCCTTGGGGCCTACGAGCAGTACTTC
TRBJ2-3,.,.,TRBV24-1,CATSDPLLEAQYF,TGTGCCACCAGTGACCCCTTGCTTGAAGCGCAGTATTTT
TRBJ2-7,TRBD2,.,TRBV9,CASSVSPAGFYEQYF,TGTGCCAGCAGCGTGTCTCCAGCGGGATTCTACGAGCAGTACTTC
TRBJ1-2,.,once,TRBV6-2/TRBV6-3,CASSYSTGGYTF,TGTGCCAGCAGTTACTCGACTGGTGGCTACACCTTC
TRBJ1-1,TRBD1,.,TRBV6-2/TRBV6-3,CASSYGQGGTEAFF,TGTGCCAGCAGTTACGGACAGGGTGGCACTGAAGCTTTCTTT
TRBJ2-7,.,once,TRBV18,CASSPAAIQGFYEQYF,TGTGCCAGCTCACCAGCAGCAATACAGGGATTCTACGAGCAGTACTTC
TRBJ2-1,.,once,TRBV11-1,CASSAVGVQFF,TGTGCCAGCAGCGCGGTAGGTGTGCAGTTCTTC
TRBJ1-2,TRBD1,.,TRBV6-5,CASTIGQGGGYTF,TGTGCCAGCACAATCGGACAGGGCGGCGGCTACACCTTC
TRBJ1-3,.,.,TRBV6-5,CASSPRVTGNTIYF,TGTGCCAGCAGCCCCAGGGTAACTGGAAACACCATATATTTT
TRBJ2-3,.,.,TRBV5-1,CASRLGSGMSRADTQYF,TGCGCCAGCAGACTCGGCAGCGGAATGTCTCGGGCAGATACGCAGTATTTT
TRBJ2-7,.,.,TRBV18,CASFSDYSYEQYF,TGTGCCAGCTTTAGCGACTACTCCTACGAGCAGTACTTC
TRBJ1-2,.,.,TRBV24-1,CATSDSGPEQWQGYTF,TGTGCCACCAGTGATAGCGGGCCCGAACAGTGGCAGGGCTACACCTTC
TRBJ1-2,.,.,TRBV7-2,CASSFGPNYGYTF,TGTGCCAGCAGCTTCGGACCTAACTATGGCTACACCTTC
TRBJ2-7,.,.,TRBV6-5,CASSYAQGTAYEQYF,TGTGCCAGCTCCTACGCACAGGGAACGGCCTACGAGCAGTACTTC
TRBJ2-7,.,.,TRBV6-2/TRBV6-3,CASSPEVPYEQYF,TGTGCCAGCAGCCCGGAGGTCCCCTACGAGCAGTACTTC
TRBJ1-1,.,.,TRBV27,CASRTGGSRAFF,TGTGCCAGCAGGACGGGAGGCAGCAGGGCTTTCTTT
TRBJ1-1,.,once,TRBV30,CAWSVMGGRDEAFF,TGTGCCTGGAGTGTAATGGGGGGAAGAGACGAAGCTTTCTTT
TRBJ2-5,.,.,TRBV5-4,CASSLSGEGQETQYF,TGTGCCAGCAGCTTGTCGGGAGAAGGACAAGAGACCCAGTACTTC